This T cell receptor beta chain stems from a study of PD-L1 blockade in urothelial cancer. Study context: At 3 weeks after treatment start (second dose) and again at 6 weeks, blood was analyzed.

Here immunoSEQ multiplex PCR was the method, and the copy in TCRdb shows in-frame clones only, minus some. The sample records around 66,000 clones, 88% being singletons. Germline loops: CDR1 MNHEY, CDR2 SVGAGI. V was pared by 2 bases and J by 3 bases, with 11 bases between. CDR3 size: 14 residues. Time point given: peripheral blood 6 weeks after treatment start. Patients' cancers were locally advanced or metastatic urothelial carcinomas. The chain couples TRBV6-5 to TRBJ2-7; perhaps TRBD2 as D (6 bases). The sequence was obtained from a man between 60 and 75 years old with urothelial cancer. The input for sequencing was PBMCs, taken around atezolizumab (anti-PD-L1) treatment. The CDR3 DNA is TGTGCCAGCAGTTACCGGGGGTTCGGCTACGAGCAGTACTTC. It is translated as CASSYRGFGYEQYF.